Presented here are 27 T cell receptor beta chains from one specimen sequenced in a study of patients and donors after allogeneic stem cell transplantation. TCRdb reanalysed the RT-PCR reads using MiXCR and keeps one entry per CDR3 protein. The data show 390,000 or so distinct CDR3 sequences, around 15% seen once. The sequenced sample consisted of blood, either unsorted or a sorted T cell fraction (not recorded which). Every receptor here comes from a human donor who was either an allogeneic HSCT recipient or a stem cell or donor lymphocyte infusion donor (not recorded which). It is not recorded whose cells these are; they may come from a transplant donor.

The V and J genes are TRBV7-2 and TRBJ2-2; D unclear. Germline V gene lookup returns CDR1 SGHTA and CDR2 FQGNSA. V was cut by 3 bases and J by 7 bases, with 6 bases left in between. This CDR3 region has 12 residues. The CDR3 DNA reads TGTGCCAGCAGCTTTTCGGGCGGGGAGCTGTTTTTT. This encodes CASSFSGGELFF. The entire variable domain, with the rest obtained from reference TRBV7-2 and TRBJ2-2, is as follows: GAGVSQSPSNKVTEKGKDVELRCDPISGHTALYWYRQSLGQGLEFLIYFQGNSAPDKSGLPSDRFSAERTGGSVSTLTIQRTQQEDSAVYLCASSFSGGELFFGEGSRLTVL.

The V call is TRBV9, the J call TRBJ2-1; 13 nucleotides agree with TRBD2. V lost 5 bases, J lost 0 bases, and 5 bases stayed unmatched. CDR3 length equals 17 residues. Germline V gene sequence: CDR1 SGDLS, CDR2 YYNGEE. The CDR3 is CASSWRTSGSSYNEQFF. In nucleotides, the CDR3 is TGTGCCAGCAGTTGGAGGACTAGCGGGAGCTCCTACAATGAGCAGTTCTTC.

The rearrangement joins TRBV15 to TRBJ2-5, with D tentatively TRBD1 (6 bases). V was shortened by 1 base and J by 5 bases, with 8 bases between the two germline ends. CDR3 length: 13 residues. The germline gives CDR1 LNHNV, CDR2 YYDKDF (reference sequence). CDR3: CATSRVRGETQYF. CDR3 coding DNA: TGTGCCACCAGCAGAGTTAGGGGGGAGACCCAGTACTTC.

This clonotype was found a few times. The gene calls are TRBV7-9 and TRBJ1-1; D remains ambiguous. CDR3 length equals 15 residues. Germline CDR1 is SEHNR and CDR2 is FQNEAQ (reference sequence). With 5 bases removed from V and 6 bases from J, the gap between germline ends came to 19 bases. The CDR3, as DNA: TGTGCCAGCAGCGCCTCACACGGGCTTGGGCCTGAAGCTTTCTTT. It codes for CASSASHGLGPEAFF.

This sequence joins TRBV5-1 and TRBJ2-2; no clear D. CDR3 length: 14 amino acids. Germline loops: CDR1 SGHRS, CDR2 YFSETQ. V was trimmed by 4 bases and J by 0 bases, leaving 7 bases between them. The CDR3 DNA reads TGCGCCAGCAGCGGCAAGGCGAACACCGGGGAGCTGTTTTTT. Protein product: CASSGKANTGELFF.

The CDR3 reads CSAARASAQYF. In DNA, the CDR3 is TGCAGTGCCGCCAGAGCCTCGGCCCAGTACTTC. The chain uses TRBV20-1 and TRBJ2-5, with D uncertain. The germline V gene has CDR1 DFQATT and CDR2 SNEGSKA (reference sequence). The CDR3 has 11 amino acids. Trimming left V 6 bases short and J 9 bases short, with 14 bases between.

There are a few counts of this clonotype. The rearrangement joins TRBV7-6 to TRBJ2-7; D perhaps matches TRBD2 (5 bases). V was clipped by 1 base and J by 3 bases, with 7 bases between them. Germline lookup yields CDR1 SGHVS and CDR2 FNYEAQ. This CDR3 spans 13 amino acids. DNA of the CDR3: TGTGCCAGCAGCTTAGTGGGAGACTACGAGCAGTACTTC. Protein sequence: CASSLVGDYEQYF.

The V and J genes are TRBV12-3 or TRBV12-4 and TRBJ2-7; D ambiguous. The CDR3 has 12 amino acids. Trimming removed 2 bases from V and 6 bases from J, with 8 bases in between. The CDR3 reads CASSLRNTEQYF. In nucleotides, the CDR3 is TGTGCCAGCAGTTTAAGGAACACCGAGCAGTACTTC.

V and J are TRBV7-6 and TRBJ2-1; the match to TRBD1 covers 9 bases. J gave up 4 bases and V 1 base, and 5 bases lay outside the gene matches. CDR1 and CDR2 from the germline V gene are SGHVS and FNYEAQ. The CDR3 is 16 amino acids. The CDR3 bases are TGTGCCAGCAGCTTAGGTGGGACAGGGATTTACAATGAGCAGTTCTTC. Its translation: CASSLGGTGIYNEQFF.

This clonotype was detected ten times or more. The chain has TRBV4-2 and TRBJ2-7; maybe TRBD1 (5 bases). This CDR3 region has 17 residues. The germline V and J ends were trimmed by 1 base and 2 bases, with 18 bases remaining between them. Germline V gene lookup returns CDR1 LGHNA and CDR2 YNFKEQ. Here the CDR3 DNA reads TGTGCCAGCAGCCAAGGAAGGGCCCAGGGTAGTACCTACGAGCAGTACTTC. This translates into CASSQGRAQGSTYEQYF.

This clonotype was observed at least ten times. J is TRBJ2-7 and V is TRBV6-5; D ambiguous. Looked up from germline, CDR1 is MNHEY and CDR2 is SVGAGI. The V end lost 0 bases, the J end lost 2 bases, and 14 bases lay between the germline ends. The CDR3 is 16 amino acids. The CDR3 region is CASSYSPARVTYEQYF. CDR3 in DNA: TGTGCCAGCAGTTACTCGCCGGCAAGAGTAACCTACGAGCAGTACTTC.

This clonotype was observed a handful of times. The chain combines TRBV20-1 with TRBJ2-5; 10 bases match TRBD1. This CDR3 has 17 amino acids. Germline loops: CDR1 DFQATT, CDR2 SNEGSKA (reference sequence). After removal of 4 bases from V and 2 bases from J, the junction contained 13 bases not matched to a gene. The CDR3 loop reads CSANHLADRGIQETQYF. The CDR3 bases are TGCAGTGCTAATCACCTTGCGGACAGGGGGATTCAAGAGACCCAGTACTTC.

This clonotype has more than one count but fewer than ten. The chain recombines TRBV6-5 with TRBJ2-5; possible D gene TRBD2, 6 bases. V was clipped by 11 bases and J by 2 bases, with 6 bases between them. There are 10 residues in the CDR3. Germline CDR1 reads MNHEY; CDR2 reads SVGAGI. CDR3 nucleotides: TGTGCCGGGACTCAAGAGACCCAGTACTTC. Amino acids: CAGTQETQYF.

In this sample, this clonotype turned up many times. CDR3 DNA sequence: TGTGCCAGCAGCTTAGTAGCGGGAGTCACCAAAAACATTCAGTACTTC. It yields the protein CASSLVAGVTKNIQYF. The rearrangement joins TRBV7-9 to TRBJ2-4, with 9 bases matching TRBD2. Germline V gene data show CDR1 as SEHNR and CDR2 as FQNEAQ (reference sequence). V lost 1 base and J lost 2; bases outside the gene matches: 3. The CDR3 consists of 16 residues. The whole variable domain, filled in from reference TRBV7-9 and TRBJ2-4, reads DTGVSQNPRHKITKRGQNVTFRCDPISEHNRLYWYRQTLGQGPEFLTYFQNEAQLEKSRLLSDRFSAERPKGSFSTLEIQRTEQGDSAMYLCASSLVAGVTKNIQYFGAGTRLSVL.

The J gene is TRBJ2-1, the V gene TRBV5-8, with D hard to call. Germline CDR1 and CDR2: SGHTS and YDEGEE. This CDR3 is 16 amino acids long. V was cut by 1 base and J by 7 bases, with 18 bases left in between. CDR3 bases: TGTGCCAGCAGCTTGTTTAGGTCCCTTGGGTGGAATGAGCAGTTCTTC. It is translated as CASSLFRSLGWNEQFF.

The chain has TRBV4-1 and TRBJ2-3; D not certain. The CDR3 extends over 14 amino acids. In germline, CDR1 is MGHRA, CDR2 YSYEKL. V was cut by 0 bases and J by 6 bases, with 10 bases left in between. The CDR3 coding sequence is TGCGCCAGCAGCCAAGATCTTCCCGGGGATACGCAGTATTTT. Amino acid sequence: CASSQDLPGDTQYF.

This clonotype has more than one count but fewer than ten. CDR3 protein: CAITRTGSMNTEAFF. The DNA for the CDR3 is TGTGCCATAACAAGGACAGGGTCCATGAACACTGAAGCTTTCTTT. The chain couples TRBV12-3 or TRBV12-4 to TRBJ1-1; 8 positions match TRBD1. CDR3 length: 15 residues. The V segment lost 10 bases and the J segment 0 bases; nucleotides outside the gene matches: 10.

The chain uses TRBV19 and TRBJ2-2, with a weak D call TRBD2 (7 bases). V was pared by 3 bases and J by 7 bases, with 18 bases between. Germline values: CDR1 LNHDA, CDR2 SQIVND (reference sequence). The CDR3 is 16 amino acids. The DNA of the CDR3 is TGTGCCAGTAGTATTTGGTGGGAGGGACATGGCGGGGAGCTGTTTTTT. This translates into CASSIWWEGHGGELFF.

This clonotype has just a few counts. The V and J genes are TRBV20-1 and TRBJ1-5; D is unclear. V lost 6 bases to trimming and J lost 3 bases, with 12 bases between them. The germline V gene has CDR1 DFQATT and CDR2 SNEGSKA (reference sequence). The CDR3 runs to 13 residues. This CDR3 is CSATPRDNQPQHF. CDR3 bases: TGCAGTGCCACCCCCCGGGACAATCAGCCCCAGCATTTT.

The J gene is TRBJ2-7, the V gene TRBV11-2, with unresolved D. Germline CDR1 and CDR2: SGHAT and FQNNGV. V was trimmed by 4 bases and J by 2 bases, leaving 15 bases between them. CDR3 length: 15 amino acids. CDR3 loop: CASSSLTGSAYEQYF. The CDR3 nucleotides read TGTGCCAGCAGCTCCCTGACTGGATCAGCCTACGAGCAGTACTTC. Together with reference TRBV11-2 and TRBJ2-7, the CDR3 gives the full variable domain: EAGVAQSPRYKIIEKRQSVAFWCNPISGHATLYWYQQILGQGPKLLIQFQNNGVVDDSQLPKDRFSAERLKGVDSTLKIQPAKLEDSAVYLCASSSLTGSAYEQYFGPGTRLTVT.

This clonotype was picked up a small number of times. The CDR3 coding sequence is TGCAGTGCGCGTGACCGGGACAGGGTCGGTAATGAGCAGTTCTTC. Translating it yields CSARDRDRVGNEQFF. The V call is TRBV20-1, the J call TRBJ2-1; 9 bases are shared with TRBD1. In germline, CDR1 is DFQATT, CDR2 SNEGSKA (reference sequence). After removal of 6 bases from V and 7 bases from J, the junction contained 13 bases not matched to a gene. This CDR3 comprises 15 residues.

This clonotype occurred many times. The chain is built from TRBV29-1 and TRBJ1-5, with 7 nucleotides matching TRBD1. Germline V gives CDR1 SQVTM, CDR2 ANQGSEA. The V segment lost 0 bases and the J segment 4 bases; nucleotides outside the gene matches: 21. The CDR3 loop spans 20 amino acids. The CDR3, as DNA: TGCAGCGTTGAAGATAGTTTTTGGGACAGCTTCTATTCTAGTAATCAGCCCCAGCATTTT. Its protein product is CSVEDSFWDSFYSSNQPQHF.

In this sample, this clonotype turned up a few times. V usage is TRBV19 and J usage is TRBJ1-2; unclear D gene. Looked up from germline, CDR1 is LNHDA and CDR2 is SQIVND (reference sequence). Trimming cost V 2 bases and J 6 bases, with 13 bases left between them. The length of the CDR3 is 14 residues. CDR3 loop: CASSIYNPLDGYTF. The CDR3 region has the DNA TGTGCCAGTAGTATATACAATCCGCTCGATGGCTACACCTTC.

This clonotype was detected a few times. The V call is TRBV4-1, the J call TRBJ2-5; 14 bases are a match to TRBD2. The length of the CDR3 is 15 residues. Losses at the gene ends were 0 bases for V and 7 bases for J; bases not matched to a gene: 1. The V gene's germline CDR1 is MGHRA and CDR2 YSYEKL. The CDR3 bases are TGCGCCAGCAGCCAAGAGGGGACTAGCGGGAGGACCCAGTACTTC. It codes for CASSQEGTSGRTQYF.

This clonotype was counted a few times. This chain's CDR3 is CASSPLAGGPGETQYF. The CDR3, as DNA: TGTGCCAGCTCACCACTAGCGGGGGGGCCTGGAGAGACCCAGTACTTC. V usage is TRBV18 and J usage is TRBJ2-5; 11 bases line up with TRBD2. Germline CDR1 reads KGHSH; CDR2 reads LQKENI. Trimming at V came to 1 base and at J to 4 bases, leaving 5 bases not matched to a gene. CDR3 size: 16 residues.

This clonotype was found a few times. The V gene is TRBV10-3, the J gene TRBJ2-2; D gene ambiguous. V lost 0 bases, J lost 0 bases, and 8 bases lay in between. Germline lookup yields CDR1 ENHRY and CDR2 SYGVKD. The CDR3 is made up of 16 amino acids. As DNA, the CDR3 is TGTGCCATCAGTGAGTCGTGGGGAACGAACACCGGGGAGCTGTTTTTT. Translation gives CAISESWGTNTGELFF.

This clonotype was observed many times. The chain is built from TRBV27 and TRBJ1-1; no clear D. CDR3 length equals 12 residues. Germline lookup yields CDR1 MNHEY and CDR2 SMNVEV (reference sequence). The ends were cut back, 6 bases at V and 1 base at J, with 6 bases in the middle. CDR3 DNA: TGTGCCAGCAGGGGAGGGAACACTGAAGCTTTCTTT. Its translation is CASRGGNTEAFF.